This TCR beta chain is from a study of blood T cell repertoires in COVID-19. The overall study: In each case, the material was cDNA or gDNA derived from T cells, B-cell-depleted T cells, or PBMCs.

Libraries were prepared by immunoSEQ multiplex PCR; TCRdb keeps only in-frame clonotypes and omits some of them. The sample contains about 190,000 clones, 80% of which appear only once. The V gene's germline CDR1 is SQVTM and CDR2 ANQGSEA. This CDR3 spans 13 amino acids. V lost 3 bases, J lost 10 bases, and 18 bases lay in between. Sample: peripheral blood. The receptor's source is a man aged 55 to 69 with acute or convalescent COVID-19. This chain connects TRBV29-1 to TRBJ1-1; TRBD1 might be the D (6 bases). Here the CDR3 DNA reads TGCAGCGTTGATATAGGGGGATTACAGCCAGCTTTCTTT. Translation gives CSVDIGGLQPAFF.